These 15 T cell receptor beta chains were sequenced from one sample in a study of CXCR3-negative and CXCR3-positive naive CD8 T cells (dated by TCRdb to the late 2010s). Here is what the overall study found, with its caveats: Compared with CXCR3-negative naive cells, CXCR3-positive naive cells had TRB CDR3s with higher hydrophobicity (lower Kidera factor 4), lower energy, and higher strength and volume indices.

Antigens for these TCRs are unknown. Sequencing used a NextSeq 550. The Human TCR Profiling Kit (MiLaboratory) was used to prepare UMI-labeled 5' RACE TRB cDNA libraries. Once TCRdb had reprocessed the reads, it stored one entry per CDR3 protein sequence and supplied no DNA. This specimen's table enumerates tens of thousands of distinct CDR3 sequences. The ten largest clones add up to approximately 0.54% of the sample. The sequencing sample was made of naive CXCR3+ CD8+ T cells from blood. The meaning of the sample's cell subset or site label: CD45RO-CCR7+CD27+CD95- naive CD8+ T cells expressing CXCR3 (TNR3+). The receptors stem from a human donor in good health. Some clones in this sample may be carry-over from other donors' samples.

J is TRBJ2-1 and V is TRBV19. Germline CDR1 is LNHDA and CDR2 is SQIVND (reference sequence). The CDR3 extends over 12 amino acids. The CDR3 here is CASSMVGNEQFF.

This chain joins TRBV7-9 and TRBJ1-2. The germline gives CDR1 SEHNR, CDR2 FQNEAQ (reference sequence). The CDR3 sequence is 15 residues long. CDR3 protein: CASSSDTLRGYGYTF.

The CDR3 loop reads CASSESRGRPETQYF. This chain links TRBV10-2 with TRBJ2-5; TCRdb names TRBD1, which stays unverified in the absence of DNA. The CDR3 has 15 residues. Germline CDR1 reads WSHSY; CDR2 reads SAAADI.

V gene TRBV15 combines with J gene TRBJ2-3. CDR1 is LNHNV, CDR2 YYDKDF, per germline (reference sequence). The CDR3 sequence is 14 residues long. CDR3 in amino acids: CATSRGPSTDTQYF.

The V and J genes are TRBV7-8 and TRBJ2-1. This CDR3 has 15 residues. Germline CDR1 is SGHVS and CDR2 is FQNEAQ. Here the CDR3 reads CASSLMISPCNEQFF. Full variable domain (outside the CDR3, taken from reference TRBV7-8 and TRBJ2-1): GAGVSQSPRYKVAKRGQDVALRCDPISGHVSLFWYQQALGQGPEFLTYFQNEAQLDKSGLPSDRFFAERPEGSVSTLKIQRTQQEDSAVYLCASSLMISPCNEQFFGPGTRLTVL.

This chain connects TRBV28 to TRBJ2-7; without DNA, the TCRdb call of TRBD1 cannot be checked. The CDR3 is 11 residues long. In germline, CDR1 is MDHEN, CDR2 SYDVKM. CDR3 protein: CASGAGNEQYF.

This rearrangement joins TRBV13 to TRBJ2-7; the D call from TCRdb, TRBD2, cannot be confirmed without DNA. The CDR3 is 17 residues long. In germline, CDR1 is PRHDT, CDR2 FYEKMQ (reference sequence). CDR3 amino acids: CASKDSLTSSRAYEQYF. The variable domain in full, with the rest retrieved from reference TRBV13 and TRBJ2-7, is AAGVIQSPRHLIKEKRETATLKCYPIPRHDTVYWYQQGPGQDPQFLISFYEKMQSDKGSIPDRFSAQQFSDYHSELNMSSLELGDSALYFCASKDSLTSSRAYEQYFGPGTRLTVT.

The V gene is TRBV20-1, the J gene TRBJ1-2; the TRBD1 assignment by TCRdb is unverifiable without DNA. The length of the CDR3 is 15 residues. Per germline, CDR1 DFQATT and CDR2 SNEGSKA (reference sequence). CDR3 region: CSALPQGVSDYGYTF.

The gene calls are TRBV28 and TRBJ2-5; TCRdb outputs TRBD1, but without DNA this stays unchecked. This CDR3 comprises 12 residues. The germline V gene encodes CDR1 MDHEN and CDR2 SYDVKM. This CDR3 reads CASSQGVETQYF. The entire variable domain, with the rest obtained from reference TRBV28 and TRBJ2-5, is as follows: DVKVTQSSRYLVKRTGEKVFLECVQDMDHENMFWYRQDPGLGLRLIYFSYDVKMKEKGDIPEGYSVSREKKERFSLILESASTNQTSMYLCASSQGVETQYFGPGTRLLVL.

J is TRBJ2-2 and V is TRBV13; checking the TCRdb D call of TRBD1 is not possible without DNA. The CDR3 runs to 12 residues. Germline CDR1 is PRHDT and CDR2 is FYEKMQ (reference sequence). The CDR3 region is CASSSPSGELFF.

The CDR3 reads CVSTHGAVTGELFF. The chain combines TRBV6-6 with TRBJ2-2; TCRdb outputs TRBD1, but without DNA this stays unchecked. The CDR3 runs 14 residues. CDR1 and CDR2 (germline): MNHNY, SVGAGI (reference sequence).

The CDR3 sequence is CASSQDLDGTDTQYF. The gene calls are TRBV3-1 and TRBJ2-3. Germline V lookup: CDR1 LGHDT, CDR2 YNNKEL (reference sequence). The CDR3 extends over 15 amino acids.

The V gene is TRBV7-3, the J gene TRBJ1-2. Germline-derived CDR1 and CDR2 are SGHTA and FQGTGA. The length of the CDR3 is 14 residues. The chain's CDR3 is CASTKKTYGLGYTF.

CDR3 in amino acids: CASSYTGLGDEQYF. This chain links TRBV11-2 with TRBJ2-7; TCRdb indicates TRBD2, and absent DNA this call remains unverified. Germline-derived CDR1 and CDR2 are SGHAT and FQNNGV. The CDR3 has 14 residues.

The V and J genes are TRBV6-7 and TRBJ1-5; with no DNA, the TCRdb D assignment of TRBD1 cannot be verified. TRBV6-7 is designated an ORF whose function remains uncertain. The CDR3 length is 13 residues. The CDR3 sequence: CASTLDRDQPQHF.